What follows are 3 T cell receptor beta chains derived from one specimen sequenced in a study of shared clonotypes between healthy human individuals (dated by TCRdb to 2020 to 2021). Library preparation was by the immunoSEQ multiplex PCR assay. Sourced from immuneACCESS, this table was stored by TCRdb with only in-frame sequences that have V and J called. A share of the clones is absent; for the studies checked, an unresolved V gene accounts for under half, and the remainder has no known explanation. A total of 2 million to 2.5 million clones appear in this sample, 93% of them only once. The top ten clonotypes cover 0.35% to 0.45% of the sample. Input material: naive CD4+ T cells from PBMCs. Interpreted using the paper, the cell subset or site label stands for: CD45RA+ positively selected. Every receptor here comes from a man aged 18 to 29 in good health. Some clones in this sample may be carry-over from other donors' samples.

This clone was picked up one time. As DNA, the CDR3 is TGTGCCAGCAGCTTGCAGCCCGGGAGGACCTACAATGAGCAGTTCTTC. As protein: CASSLQPGRTYNEQFF. The gene calls are TRBV11-3 and TRBJ2-1; 7 bases are shared with TRBD2. CDR3 length: 16 residues. CDR1 and CDR2 (germline): SGHNT, YENEEA. After removal of 3 bases from V and 2 bases from J, the junction contained 7 bases not matched to a gene.

This rearrangement joins TRBV18 to TRBJ1-2; 8 bases match TRBD1. CDR3 length: 18 amino acids. Germline V gives CDR1 KGHSH, CDR2 LQKENI. The J segment lost 4 bases and the V segment lost 1 base, leaving 14 bases of the junction unmatched. The DNA for the CDR3 is TGTGCCAGCTCACCACGACCCGCCCGACAGGGGAAGATCTATGGCTACACCTTC. Translated: CASSPRPARQGKIYGYTF.

The chain carries TRBV19 and TRBJ1-5; no firm D call. Germline V CDR1 and CDR2: LNHDA, SQIVND (reference sequence). V was pared by 6 bases and J by 1 base, with 13 bases between. The CDR3 is 15 residues long. The CDR3 sequence is CASSPWARSNQPQHF. CDR3 in DNA: TGTGCCAGTAGCCCTTGGGCCAGAAGCAATCAGCCCCAGCATTTT.